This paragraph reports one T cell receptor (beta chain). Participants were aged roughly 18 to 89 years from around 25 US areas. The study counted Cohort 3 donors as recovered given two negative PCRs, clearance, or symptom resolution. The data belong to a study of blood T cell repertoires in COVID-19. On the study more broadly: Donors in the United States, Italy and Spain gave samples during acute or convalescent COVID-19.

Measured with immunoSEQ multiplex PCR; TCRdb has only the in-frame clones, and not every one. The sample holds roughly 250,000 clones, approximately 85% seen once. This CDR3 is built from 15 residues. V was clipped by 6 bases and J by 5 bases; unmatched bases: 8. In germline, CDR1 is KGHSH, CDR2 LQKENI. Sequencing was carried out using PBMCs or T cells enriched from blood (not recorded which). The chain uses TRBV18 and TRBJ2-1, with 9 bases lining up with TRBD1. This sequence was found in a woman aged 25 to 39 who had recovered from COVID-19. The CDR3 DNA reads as TGTGCCAGCTCCTTCGGACAGGGGAGACACAATGAGCAGTTCTTC. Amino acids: CASSFGQGRHNEQFF.